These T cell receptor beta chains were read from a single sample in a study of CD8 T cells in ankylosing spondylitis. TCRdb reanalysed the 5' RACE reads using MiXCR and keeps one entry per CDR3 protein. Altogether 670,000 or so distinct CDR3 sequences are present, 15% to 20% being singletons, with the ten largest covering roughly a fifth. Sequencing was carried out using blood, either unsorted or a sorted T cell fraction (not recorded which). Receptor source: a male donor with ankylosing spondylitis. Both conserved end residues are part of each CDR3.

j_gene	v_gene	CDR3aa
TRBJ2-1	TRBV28	CASSIGSGSRNEQFF
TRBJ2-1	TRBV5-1	CASSLLAEISEQFF
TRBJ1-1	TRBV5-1	CASSSQKIAPGQGDTEAFF
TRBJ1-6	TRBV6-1	CATGGFLNQPLHF
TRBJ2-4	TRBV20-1	CSASQAGDIQYF
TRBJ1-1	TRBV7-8	CASSFIDSSLTFF
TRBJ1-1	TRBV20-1	CSVPVWTAGTEAFF
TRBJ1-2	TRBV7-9	CASSLTGGTDYGYTF
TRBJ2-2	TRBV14	CASSQGPGQGSVGELFF
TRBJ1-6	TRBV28	CASSLFAGGGSPLHF